Below, 32 T cell receptor beta chains from the same sample are listed, as sequenced in a study of cytomegalovirus exposure and HLA in healthy donors. Data came from immunoSEQ multiplex PCR; TCRdb stores just in-frame clones and leaves some out. In the table there are around 150,000 clones, 70% to 90% of which are singletons. The sequencing input was PBMCs. These receptor sequences come from a man aged 30 to 39 in good health and CMV-seropositive.

This chain uses TRBV7-2 with TRBJ1-2, with TRBD1 identical over 10 bases. The length of the CDR3 is 14 residues. V shed 5 bases, J shed 7 bases, and the junction held 7 bases outside the gene matches. The V gene's germline CDR1 is SGHTA and CDR2 FQGNSA. The CDR3, as DNA: TGTGCCAGCAGCCTCATCCGGGACAGGGGTGGCTACACCTTC. Translated, it gives CASSLIRDRGGYTF. Combining the CDR3 with reference TRBV7-2 and TRBJ1-2 gives the whole variable domain GAGVSQSPSNKVTEKGKDVELRCDPISGHTALYWYRQSLGQGLEFLIYFQGNSAPDKSGLPSDRFSAERTGGSVSTLTIQRTQQEDSAVYLCASSLIRDRGGYTFGSGTRLTVV.

The V and J genes are TRBV5-4 and TRBJ1-2; D ambiguous. The CDR3 consists of 14 residues. Deletions cut 5 bases from V and 4 bases from J, with 15 bases between. The germline gives CDR1 SGHNT, CDR2 YYREEE (reference sequence). The CDR3 loop reads CASRPTGMLYGYTF. CDR3 DNA sequence: TGTGCCAGCAGACCAACGGGGATGCTCTATGGCTACACCTTC.

This clone was counted a few times. The V gene is TRBV4-3, the J gene TRBJ1-5; unclear D gene. This CDR3 comprises 14 residues. V was cut by 4 bases and J by 3 bases, with 10 bases left in between. Germline values: CDR1 LGHNA, CDR2 YSLEER. The CDR3 sequence: CASSPAGINQPQHF. In DNA form, the CDR3 reads TGCGCCAGCAGCCCGGCGGGTATCAATCAGCCCCAGCATTTT.

The chain uses TRBV7-2 and TRBJ1-5; no definite D call. CDR3 length: 14 residues. Looked up from germline, CDR1 is SGHTA and CDR2 is FQGNSA. The ends were cut back, 3 bases at V and 4 bases at J, with 10 bases in the middle. CDR3 in DNA: TGTGCCAGCAGCTTCACGGGTCCTAATCAGCCCCAGCATTTT. Translation: CASSFTGPNQPQHF.

This clone was seen only a few times. V usage is TRBV5-1 and J usage is TRBJ1-2; D remains ambiguous. The CDR3 runs 15 residues. V lost 0 bases to trimming and J lost 4 bases, with 13 bases between them. Germline CDR1 reads SGHRS; CDR2 reads YFSETQ. CDR3 amino acids: CASSLGGDPVYGYTF. The CDR3 region has the DNA TGCGCCAGCAGCTTGGGCGGGGATCCGGTCTATGGCTACACCTTC.

This clone was counted a few times. V is TRBV7-9 and J is TRBJ1-2, with a possible D match to TRBD1 (5 bases). The ends were cut back, 5 bases at V and 8 bases at J, with 9 bases in the middle. The germline gives CDR1 SEHNR, CDR2 FQNEAQ (reference sequence). CDR3 length: 11 residues. The CDR3 DNA follows: TGTGCCAGCAGCCTACCAGGGGGCTACACCTTC. Protein product: CASSLPGGYTF. The complete variable domain, with remaining parts taken from reference TRBV7-9 and TRBJ1-2, reads DTGVSQNPRHKITKRGQNVTFRCDPISEHNRLYWYRQTLGQGPEFLTYFQNEAQLEKSRLLSDRFSAERPKGSFSTLEIQRTEQGDSAMYLCASSLPGGYTFGSGTRLTVV.

In this sample, this clone turned up once. V is TRBV5-1 and J is TRBJ2-7; 7 bases line up with TRBD1. With V trimmed by 3 bases and J by 2 bases, 11 bases remained unmatched. The germline V gene encodes CDR1 SGHRS and CDR2 YFSETQ. This CDR3 is 16 amino acids long. This chain's CDR3 is CASSSDAGTVAYEQYF. For the CDR3, the DNA is TGCGCCAGCAGCTCGGATGCCGGGACAGTGGCCTACGAGCAGTACTTC. The complete variable domain, with remaining parts taken from reference TRBV5-1 and TRBJ2-7, reads KAGVTQTPRYLIKTRGQQVTLSCSPISGHRSVSWYQQTPGQGLQFLFEYFSETQRNKGNFPGRFSGRQFSNSRSEMNVSTLELGDSALYLCASSSDAGTVAYEQYFGPGTRLTVT.

The chain uses TRBV11-2 and TRBJ1-2, with D possibly being TRBD1 (5 bases). The CDR3 totals 14 residues. V lost 4 bases and J 8 bases, leaving 17 bases between the germline ends. The V gene's germline CDR1 is SGHAT and CDR2 FQNNGV. The CDR3: CASSSPGGVNGYTF. In nucleotides, the CDR3 is TGTGCCAGCAGCTCCCCGGGGGGAGTAAACGGCTACACCTTC.

This clone was picked up a small number of times. V usage is TRBV2 and J usage is TRBJ1-6; 11 positions agree with TRBD1. The ends lost 5 bases at V and 10 bases at J; junction bases unmatched: 7. The V gene's germline CDR1 is SNHLY and CDR2 FYNNEI. This CDR3 has 15 residues. CDR3 sequence (DNA): TGTGCCAGCAGTTCCTGGACAGGGGGCGAATCACCCCTCCACTTT. It yields the protein CASSSWTGGESPLHF.

The rearrangement joins TRBV4-2 to TRBJ2-3; weak D call: TRBD2 (5 bases). V lost 6 bases to trimming and J lost 2 bases, with 9 bases between them. Per the germline V gene, CDR1 is LGHNA and CDR2 is YNFKEQ. CDR3 length equals 13 residues. CDR3 sequence (DNA): TGTGCCAGCAGAGAGCGGATCACAGATACGCAGTATTTT. Its translation: CASRERITDTQYF.

The V gene is TRBV7-6, the J gene TRBJ2-7; TRBD1 might be the D (5 bases). V was trimmed by 0 bases and J by 3 bases, leaving 12 bases between them. CDR3 length: 15 residues. Germline V CDR1 and CDR2: SGHVS, FNYEAQ. The CDR3 reads CASSLATGPYYEQYF. CDR3 DNA sequence: TGTGCCAGCAGCTTAGCCACAGGCCCCTACTACGAGCAGTACTTC. The entire variable domain, with the rest obtained from reference TRBV7-6 and TRBJ2-7, is as follows: GAGVSQSPRYKVTKRGQDVALRCDPISGHVSLYWYRQALGQGPEFLTYFNYEAQQDKSGLPNDRFSAERPEGSISTLTIQRTEQRDSAMYRCASSLATGPYYEQYFGPGTRLTVT.

This clone came up once. The chain recombines TRBV7-9 with TRBJ1-5; no clear D. The CDR3 contains 14 residues. The germline V gene has CDR1 SEHNR and CDR2 FQNEAQ (reference sequence). Trimming shortened V by 4 bases and J by 7 bases, and 14 bases separated the two germline ends. CDR3 nucleotides: TGTGCCAGCAGCTCAGCCCAGGTTGAGCAGCCCCAGCATTTT. This codes for CASSSAQVEQPQHF.

V usage is TRBV15 and J usage is TRBJ2-1; 10 bases are shared with TRBD2. Germline-derived CDR1 and CDR2 are LNHNV and YYDKDF (reference sequence). J gave up 4 bases and V 0 bases, and 12 bases lay outside the gene matches. The CDR3 consists of 19 residues. Written as DNA, the CDR3 is TGTGCCACCAGCAGAGATTGGTTTAGGCTAGCGGGGGCTTACAATGAGCAGTTCTTC. As protein: CATSRDWFRLAGAYNEQFF. Full variable domain (rest looked up from reference TRBV15 and TRBJ2-1): DAMVIQNPRYQVTQFGKPVTLSCSQTLNHNVMYWYQQKSSQAPKLLFHYYDKDFNNEADTPDNFQSRRPNTSFCFLDIRSPGLGDTAMYLCATSRDWFRLAGAYNEQFFGPGTRLTVL.

The chain has TRBV10-1 and TRBJ2-1; D is unclear. This CDR3 is built from 16 residues. CDR1 WNHNN and CDR2 SYGVQD come from the germline V gene (reference sequence). V was trimmed by 2 bases and J by 7 bases, leaving 18 bases between them. The chain's CDR3 is CASSERMTAPRNEQFF. As DNA, the CDR3 is TGCGCCAGCAGTGAGAGGATGACTGCTCCTCGTAATGAGCAGTTCTTC.

V usage is TRBV11-2 and J usage is TRBJ2-2; D is unclear. This CDR3 has 11 amino acids. CDR1 is SGHAT, CDR2 FQNNGV, per germline. V lost 4 bases, J lost 7 bases, and 4 bases lay in between. The CDR3 spells CASSSVGELFF. In DNA form, the CDR3 reads TGTGCCAGCAGCTCCGTCGGGGAGCTGTTTTTT. Using reference TRBV11-2 and TRBJ2-2 for the parts outside the CDR3, the full variable domain is EAGVAQSPRYKIIEKRQSVAFWCNPISGHATLYWYQQILGQGPKLLIQFQNNGVVDDSQLPKDRFSAERLKGVDSTLKIQPAKLEDSAVYLCASSSVGELFFGEGSRLTVL.

V and J are TRBV7-8 and TRBJ2-1; tentatively, D is TRBD2 (5 bases). This CDR3 comprises 16 residues. The V end was cut by 1 base, the J end by 0 bases, with 10 bases between. Germline V lookup: CDR1 SGHVS, CDR2 FQNEAQ. The DNA for the CDR3 is TGTGCCAGCAGCTTAGGTCTTACTAGCTCCTACAATGAGCAGTTCTTC. Its translation is CASSLGLTSSYNEQFF.

The chain has TRBV9 and TRBJ2-1; D is uncertain. Germline CDR1 and CDR2: SGDLS and YYNGEE. The CDR3 has 15 amino acids. Trimming left V 0 bases short and J 0 bases short, with 7 bases between. The CDR3 sequence: CASSVGYSSYNEQFF. In DNA form, the CDR3 reads TGTGCCAGCAGCGTAGGGTATAGCTCCTACAATGAGCAGTTCTTC.

This chain uses TRBV2 with TRBJ2-7; D may be TRBD2 (5 bases). Germline V lookup: CDR1 SNHLY, CDR2 FYNNEI. CDR3 size: 12 residues. Trimming cost V 8 bases and J 7 bases, with 15 bases left between them. This CDR3 reads CASVDMGREQYF. In nucleotides, the CDR3 is TGTGCCAGCGTCGACATGGGGAGAGAGCAGTACTTC.

The V call is TRBV10-1, the J call TRBJ2-7, with 13 bases aligning to TRBD2. Germline values: CDR1 WNHNN, CDR2 SYGVQD (reference sequence). The CDR3 is 15 amino acids. The ends lost 6 bases at V and 6 bases at J; junction bases unmatched: 8. This CDR3 is CASSTTSGGASEQYF. DNA of the CDR3: TGCGCCAGCAGCACCACTAGCGGGGGGGCATCCGAGCAGTACTTC.

This chain connects TRBV18 to TRBJ1-1; 8 bases are a match to TRBD1. The CDR3 loop spans 15 amino acids. J was trimmed by 1 base and V by 5 bases; bases with no gene match: 6. Germline CDR1 is KGHSH and CDR2 is LQKENI. The CDR3 bases are TGTGCCAGCTCATTACTAGACAGGGGGAACACTGAAGCTTTCTTT. Amino acid sequence: CASSLLDRGNTEAFF.

The J gene is TRBJ2-3, the V gene TRBV30; 9 bases match TRBD2. Germline CDR1 and CDR2: GTSNPN and SVGIG (reference sequence). The V and J ends lost 5 bases and 2 bases, in that order; junction bases with no gene match: 8. This CDR3 comprises 15 residues. CDR3 sequence reads: CAWGGTSFNTDTQYF. CDR3 DNA: TGTGCCTGGGGGGGGACTAGCTTCAACACAGATACGCAGTATTTT.

The chain employs TRBV7-3 and TRBJ1-1; unclear D gene. V lost 2 bases, J lost 1 base, and 5 bases lay in between. The CDR3 contains 13 residues. CDR1 and CDR2 (germline): SGHTA, FQGTGA. The CDR3 bases are TGTGCCAGCAGCTTACCGGGGAACACTGAAGCTTTCTTT. Protein product: CASSLPGNTEAFF.

The chain combines TRBV15 with TRBJ2-7, with a weak D call TRBD2 (6 bases). The CDR3 is made up of 14 amino acids. In germline, CDR1 is LNHNV, CDR2 YYDKDF (reference sequence). Trimming cost V 1 base and J 6 bases, with 13 bases left between them. CDR3 protein: CATSRGLSGVEQYF. The CDR3 DNA reads as TGTGCCACCAGCAGAGGTCTATCGGGGGTCGAGCAGTACTTC.

The chain uses TRBV10-3 and TRBJ1-2; D unclear. Looked up from germline, CDR1 is ENHRY and CDR2 is SYGVKD. V shed 2 bases and J shed 2 bases, with 12 bases lying between them. The CDR3 spans 15 residues. The CDR3 bases are TGTGCCATCAGTGAGGAGGCAATTTTAAACTATGGCTACACCTTC. Encoded protein: CAISEEAILNYGYTF.

The chain uses TRBV19 and TRBJ2-2, with 9 bases lining up with TRBD1. CDR3 size: 16 residues. V lost 10 bases and J lost 3; bases outside the gene matches: 12. Germline values: CDR1 LNHDA, CDR2 SQIVND (reference sequence). Here the CDR3 reads CATDRGTLFYTGELFF. The DNA of the CDR3 is TGTGCCACCGACAGGGGGACCCTTTTTTACACCGGGGAGCTGTTTTTT.

CDR3 loop: CASSYSGWTGEDGYTF. The CDR3 DNA follows: TGTGCCAGCAGTTACTCCGGATGGACAGGGGAGGATGGCTACACCTTC. The V gene is TRBV6-5, the J gene TRBJ1-2, with TRBD1 matching 9 bases. This CDR3 comprises 16 residues. The V gene end was trimmed by 0 bases and the J gene end by 6 bases; junction bases not matched to a gene: 8. Germline V lookup: CDR1 MNHEY, CDR2 SVGAGI.

The chain carries TRBV5-1 and TRBJ2-1; D ambiguous. The CDR3 extends over 18 amino acids. The germline gives CDR1 SGHRS, CDR2 YFSETQ. V gave up 0 bases and J gave up 2 bases, with 18 bases separating them. In DNA, the CDR3 is TGCGCCAGCAGCTTGGCCTTGCAGTCAGGCGACCCCTACAATGAGCAGTTCTTC. Protein: CASSLALQSGDPYNEQFF. The variable domain in full, completed from reference TRBV5-1 and TRBJ2-1, reads KAGVTQTPRYLIKTRGQQVTLSCSPISGHRSVSWYQQTPGQGLQFLFEYFSETQRNKGNFPGRFSGRQFSNSRSEMNVSTLELGDSALYLCASSLALQSGDPYNEQFFGPGTRLTVL.

The chain's CDR3 is CASSLGGGFTDTQYF. The CDR3 region has the DNA TGTGCCAGCAGCTTAGGGGGGGGGTTCACAGATACGCAGTATTTT. This rearrangement joins TRBV7-2 to TRBJ2-3; 7 bases map to TRBD2. This CDR3 spans 15 amino acids. Germline assignment: CDR1 SGHTA and CDR2 FQGNSA. The J segment lost 2 bases and the V segment lost 1 base, leaving 3 bases of the junction unmatched.

This chain connects TRBV5-8 to TRBJ1-5, with D hard to call. This CDR3 region has 12 residues. The V gene lost 3 bases and the J gene lost 4 bases, with 5 bases spanning the gap. Germline loops: CDR1 SGHTS, CDR2 YDEGEE. The CDR3 DNA reads TGTGCCAGCAGCTCCCCGAATCAGCCCCAGCATTTT. Translated, it gives CASSSPNQPQHF.

The CDR3 reads CASTGPGDRGREKPAEAFF. The CDR3 DNA sequence: TGTGCCAGCACCGGGCCCGGGGACAGGGGGCGGGAGAAGCCGGCTGAAGCTTTCTTT. This chain connects TRBV7-9 to TRBJ1-1; 12 bases fit TRBD1. Germline assignment: CDR1 SEHNR and CDR2 FQNEAQ (reference sequence). The V segment lost 7 bases and the J segment 6 bases; nucleotides outside the gene matches: 21. The CDR3 is 19 residues long.

The gene calls are TRBV4-1 and TRBJ1-4; D is possibly TRBD1 (6 bases). Trimming took off 1 base at V and 8 bases at J, with 29 bases between the two ends. Germline-derived CDR1 and CDR2 are MGHRA and YSYEKL. This CDR3 region has 20 residues. For the CDR3, the DNA is TGCGCCAGCAGCCAAGTAGGAGTCGGCAGGGGTACTCCTCAAGGAGAAAAACTGTTTTTT. It is translated as CASSQVGVGRGTPQGEKLFF.

This chain uses TRBV11-2 with TRBJ1-5; D is perhaps TRBD1 (6 bases). CDR1 SGHAT and CDR2 FQNNGV come from the germline V gene. CDR3 length equals 16 residues. With 1 base removed from V and 4 bases from J, the gap between germline ends came to 14 bases. The chain's CDR3 is CASSLGGRGGNQPQHF. CDR3 nucleotide sequence: TGTGCCAGCAGCTTAGGTGGTAGGGGGGGGAATCAGCCCCAGCATTTT.